These 14 T cell receptor beta chains were sequenced from one sample in a study of OX40 agonist ivuxolimab in advanced cancers. Only in-frame clones appear in the TCRdb table, and some are missing; sequencing was by immunoSEQ multiplex PCR. Here the sample spans around 150,000 clones, 93% being singletons. This sample comprised CD4+ or CD8+ T cells sorted from blood, obtained in a trial of the OX40 agonist ivuxolimab. Receptor source: an adult with an advanced solid tumor such as melanoma, head and neck, liver or kidney cancer.

This clone has more than one count but fewer than ten. V gene TRBV19 combines with J gene TRBJ1-1; 7 bases are shared with TRBD1. The V segment lost 5 bases and the J segment 4 bases; nucleotides outside the gene matches: 4. The CDR3 sequence is 13 residues long. Germline loops: CDR1 LNHDA, CDR2 SQIVND (reference sequence). CDR3 in DNA: TGTGCCAGTAGTTCGTCAGGGGGCACTGAAGCTTTCTTT. Translated: CASSSSGGTEAFF.

V and J are TRBV7-2 and TRBJ1-5; 7 bases line up with TRBD1. CDR1 is SGHTA and CDR2 is FQGNSA in the germline V gene. J was trimmed by 5 bases and V by 5 bases; bases with no gene match: 6. This CDR3 spans 14 amino acids. In nucleotides, the CDR3 is TGTGCCAGCAGCACACGACAGGGTCATCAGCCCCAGCATTTT. Protein: CASSTRQGHQPQHF.

The chain has TRBV6-6 and TRBJ1-5; a possible D gene is TRBD1 (5 bases). CDR1 MNHNY and CDR2 SVGAGI come from the germline V gene (reference sequence). The ends were cut back, 6 bases at V and 3 bases at J, with 12 bases in the middle. The CDR3 totals 14 residues. In DNA, the CDR3 is TGTGCCAGCAGCCACGGCAGGGACAATCAGCCCCAGCATTTT. Amino acid sequence: CASSHGRDNQPQHF.

This sequence joins TRBV15 and TRBJ1-5; no definite D call. The germline V gene encodes CDR1 LNHNV and CDR2 YYDKDF (reference sequence). The CDR3 length is 15 residues. V dropped 8 bases and J dropped 3 bases, with 17 bases sitting between them. Here the CDR3 DNA reads TGTGCCACCCGTAAGACCCAGGCAGTCAATCAGCCCCAGCATTTT. Amino acids: CATRKTQAVNQPQHF. The full variable domain, its missing parts supplied by reference TRBV15 and TRBJ1-5, is DAMVIQNPRYQVTQFGKPVTLSCSQTLNHNVMYWYQQKSSQAPKLLFHYYDKDFNNEADTPDNFQSRRPNTSFCFLDIRSPGLGDTAMYLCATRKTQAVNQPQHFGDGTRLSIL.

The rearrangement joins TRBV27 to TRBJ2-7; D is ambiguous. Deletions cut 5 bases from V and 1 base from J, with 9 bases between. The CDR3 loop spans 13 amino acids. CDR1 is MNHEY and CDR2 is SMNVEV in the germline V gene (reference sequence). CDR3 coding DNA: TGTGCCAGCAGTAAAAGTCCTTCCTACGAGCAGTACTTC. Its protein product is CASSKSPSYEQYF.

CDR3 nucleotide sequence: TGCGCCAGCAGCCCTGACAAGAACACTGAAGCTTTCTTT. Translation: CASSPDKNTEAFF. The chain carries TRBV4-1 and TRBJ1-1; D unclear. Trimming took 4 bases from V and 1 from J, leaving 7 bases between them. Germline assignment: CDR1 MGHRA and CDR2 YSYEKL. The CDR3 extends over 13 amino acids.

The chain links TRBV4-3 to TRBJ1-4; 9 nucleotides agree with TRBD1. CDR3 length: 17 residues. Germline lookup yields CDR1 LGHNA and CDR2 YSLEER. The V gene end was trimmed by 2 bases and the J gene end by 4 bases; junction bases not matched to a gene: 8. The DNA for the CDR3 is TGCGCCAGCAGCCAATTGGGGCGGACAGGGGTTAATGAAAAACTGTTTTTT. Translating it yields CASSQLGRTGVNEKLFF.

J is TRBJ2-3 and V is TRBV27; D might be TRBD2 (5 bases). Deletions cut 5 bases from V and 4 bases from J, with 13 bases between. CDR3 length: 14 residues. Germline V gene lookup returns CDR1 MNHEY and CDR2 SMNVEV (reference sequence). CDR3 sequence: CASSPLGGPDTQYF. The CDR3 DNA reads as TGTGCCAGCAGTCCACTAGGTGGGCCAGATACGCAGTATTTT.

CDR3 coding DNA: TGTGCCAGCAGCAAACGGTCGGGACCAGGATACGAGCAGTACTTC. Encoded protein: CASSKRSGPGYEQYF. The chain uses TRBV7-3 and TRBJ2-7; D could derive from TRBD1 or TRBD2 (5 bases each). The CDR3 loop spans 15 amino acids. Germline CDR1 is SGHTA and CDR2 is FQGTGA. V lost 5 bases and J lost 4, with 18 bases in between.

The rearrangement uses TRBV28 and TRBJ2-7; 7 bases fit TRBD1. Per germline, CDR1 MDHEN and CDR2 SYDVKM. The junction had 11 bases not matched to a gene; V was cut back by 9 bases and J by 0 bases. This CDR3 comprises 15 residues. The chain's CDR3 is CARGKSGTDSYEQYF. The CDR3 DNA is TGTGCCAGGGGGAAATCAGGGACAGACTCCTACGAGCAGTACTTC.

The chain has TRBV7-9 and TRBJ2-7, with D unresolved. In germline, CDR1 is SEHNR, CDR2 FQNEAQ (reference sequence). This CDR3 is 15 amino acids long. V shed 5 bases and J shed 4 bases, with 18 bases lying between them. Written as DNA, the CDR3 is TGTGCCAGCAGCCGTACCACGACGGTACGGTACGAGCAGTACTTC. Translating it yields CASSRTTTVRYEQYF. Complete variable domain (other parts from reference TRBV7-9 and TRBJ2-7): DTGVSQNPRHKITKRGQNVTFRCDPISEHNRLYWYRQTLGQGPEFLTYFQNEAQLEKSRLLSDRFSAERPKGSFSTLEIQRTEQGDSAMYLCASSRTTTVRYEQYFGPGTRLTVT.

The rearrangement links TRBV6-5 to TRBJ1-2; D is uncertain. The germline V and J ends were trimmed by 5 bases and 4 bases, with 11 bases remaining between them. Germline V gene sequence: CDR1 MNHEY, CDR2 SVGAGI. The CDR3 length is 13 residues. The CDR3 coding sequence is TGTGCCAGCAGTCTTACAGAATCCTATGGCTACACCTTC. Residues: CASSLTESYGYTF.

This clone came up once. V usage is TRBV28 and J usage is TRBJ2-7, with TRBD1 matching over 7 bases. This CDR3 contains 15 residues. The J segment lost 3 bases and the V segment lost 7 bases, leaving 12 bases of the junction unmatched. The germline CDR1 and CDR2 sequences are MDHEN and SYDVKM. The CDR3 reads CASTSWDRGIYEQYF. CDR3 nucleotides: TGTGCCAGCACTTCCTGGGACAGAGGGATCTACGAGCAGTACTTC.

V and J are TRBV5-1 and TRBJ2-5; D perhaps matches TRBD2 (6 bases). V shed 0 bases and J shed 3 bases, with 9 bases lying between them. Germline V lookup: CDR1 SGHRS, CDR2 YFSETQ. This CDR3 has 14 amino acids. The CDR3 DNA is TGCGCCAGCAGCTTGGGGTCTAGCGAAGAGACCCAGTACTTC. Amino acid sequence: CASSLGSSEETQYF.